The 5 T cell receptor beta chains below all came from one sample that was sequenced in a study of cytomegalovirus exposure and HLA in healthy donors. The PCR was carried out with 60 Vbeta primers and 13 Jbeta primers. Produced via immunoSEQ multiplex PCR; TCRdb's table is partial and in-frame only. The repertoire holds 200,000 to 300,000 clones, with about 83% as singletons. The sample comprised PBMCs. These receptors originate from a woman aged 40 to 50 in good health and CMV-seropositive.

The chain has TRBV14 and TRBJ1-1, with D uncertain. The germline gives CDR1 SGHDN, CDR2 FVKESK. The V gene lost 1 base and the J gene lost 0 bases, with 9 bases spanning the gap. This CDR3 has 15 residues. CDR3 protein: CASSQGGTLNTEAFF. DNA for the CDR3: TGTGCCAGCAGCCAAGGAGGCACCCTGAACACTGAAGCTTTCTTT.

CDR3 bases: TGTGCCAGCAGCTTGGCTTTACAGGAGATGACTGGCTACACCTTC. As protein: CASSLALQEMTGYTF. The chain recombines TRBV5-6 with TRBJ1-2; a weak D match, TRBD1 (5 bases). V lost 0 bases and J 7 bases, leaving 16 bases between the germline ends. This CDR3 comprises 15 residues. Germline V gene lookup returns CDR1 SGHDT and CDR2 YYEEEE.

This clone was detected once. The CDR3 region has the DNA TGTGCCAGCAGCTCGCCCGGACTACGCTCCTACGAGCAGTACTTC. Its translation is CASSSPGLRSYEQYF. The chain recombines TRBV5-4 with TRBJ2-7, with D tentatively TRBD2 (6 bases). This CDR3 spans 15 amino acids. Trimming pared 3 bases from V and 0 bases from J, leaving 13 bases between. In germline, CDR1 is SGHNT, CDR2 YYREEE (reference sequence).

The gene calls are TRBV5-4 and TRBJ2-1, with 11 bases identical to TRBD2. Germline CDR1 SGHNT, CDR2 YYREEE (reference sequence). Losses at the gene ends were 2 bases for V and 7 bases for J; bases not matched to a gene: 11. CDR3 length: 17 residues. CDR3 nucleotides: TGTGCCAGCAGCTTTGGGTCCACTAGCGGGAGTAGGAATGAGCAGTTCTTC. Its protein product is CASSFGSTSGSRNEQFF. Drawing the rest from reference TRBV5-4 and TRBJ2-1, the complete variable domain is ETGVTQSPTHLIKTRGQQVTLRCSSQSGHNTVSWYQQALGQGPQFIFQYYREEENGRGNFPPRFSGLQFPNYSSELNVNALELDDSALYLCASSFGSTSGSRNEQFFGPGTRLTVL.

The V and J genes are TRBV4-2 and TRBJ2-5, with 8 bases fitting TRBD1. This CDR3 has 16 amino acids. V lost 4 bases, J lost 1 base, and 8 bases stayed unmatched. Germline values: CDR1 LGHNA, CDR2 YNFKEQ. The CDR3 spells CASSPSADRAQETQYF. Here the CDR3 DNA reads TGTGCCAGCAGCCCATCCGCGGACAGGGCCCAAGAGACCCAGTACTTC.